Sequencing of this T cell receptor (beta chain) was carried out in a study of response to subunit inactivated influenza vaccine listed by TCRdb under 2018. Regarding the complete study: Deep quantitative T cell receptor repertoire profiling was used in the study to track responses to a trivalent subunit inactivated influenza vaccine.

For CDR1 and CDR2, the germline V gene (reference sequence) lists DFQATT and SNEGSKA. Its CDR3 holds 15 amino acids, cysteine through phenylalanine. Only the CDR3 region is kept as DNA, spanning 45 bases read in frame from base 1. Reading the label with the study, this specimen's time point is: more than 40 days after influenza vaccine administration. The library relied on RT-PCR. For sequencing, an Illumina HiSeq 2500 was employed. The public reads were quality trimmed at Q25 with fastp and then assembled into clones with MiXCR by TCRdb, keeping productive beta chains. A single entry per CDR3 protein holds the most common genes and DNA from its merged rows. Within this sample are hundreds of thousands of distinct CDR3 sequences, with approximately 10% of them counted one time only. The top ten constitute 10% to 15% of the sample. Concerning this clonotype: The antigen it recognizes is unknown. This may arise from a read error, as a much more abundant clone is one base away.

General study outcomes and caveats: It was suggested by the authors that each seasonal influenza vaccination may recruit only a limited number of new T cells.

Recombination joined TRBV20-1 with TRBJ2-7; the D segment might be TRBD1 or TRBD2, since each matches 5 bases. Sequencing used PBMCs from blood, obtained 40 to 50 days after vaccination. This TCR derives from a man aged 45 to 65 who received an inactivated influenza vaccine. Donor details come from another sample of the same person, matched by shared clones. In nucleotide form, the sequence is TGCAGTGTTCACGACTACAGGTTAGCATCCGACGAGCACTACTTC. Its protein product is CSVHDYRLASDEHYF.